This TCR beta chain originates from a study of blood T cell repertoires in COVID-19. The wider study: Both acute and convalescent COVID-19 samples were obtained from the United States, Italy and Spain. The cDNA or gDNA used as material had been derived from T cells, B-cell-depleted T cells, or PBMCs.

The length of the CDR3 is 12 residues. V was shortened by 3 bases and J by 6 bases, with 9 bases between the two germline ends. CDR1 is SQVTM and CDR2 is ANQGSEA in the germline V gene. In the study's own analysis: Quantification of nucleated cells was approximated via reference gene primer amplification. Clones were sequenced by immunoSEQ multiplex PCR, and TCRdb holds only the in-frame ones, with some missing. Clone size and the V and J calls come from that table; the DNA yielded D and trimming. The sample has about 46,000 clones, 75% to 90% seen once; the top ten hold about 7.3%. This clone appeared once.

What was sequenced was peripheral blood. This chain connects TRBV29-1 to TRBJ2-1, with D possibly being TRBD1 (6 bases). The origin of this receptor is a man over 45 with acute or convalescent COVID-19. In nucleotides, the CDR3 is TGCAGCGTTGAGTGGACAGTCAATGAGCAGTTCTTC. It codes for CSVEWTVNEQFF.